This T cell receptor (beta chain) emerged from a study of early T cells in non-severe SARS-CoV-2 infection. Germline assignment: CDR1 MRHNA and CDR2 SNTAGT. The CDR3 has 13 amino acids. V lost 4 bases and J lost 5, with 9 bases in between. TCRdb analysed the 5' RACE reads with MiXCR anew, one entry per CDR3 protein. Seen here are some 81,000 distinct CDR3 sequences, around 17% observed once, and the top ten hold 2.5% to 3%. The receptor's source is an adult who was a healthcare worker with PCR-confirmed SARS-CoV-2 infection or an uninfected control (not recorded which). The rearrangement uses TRBV6-4 and TRBJ2-1; no definite D call. What was sequenced was whole blood. The CDR3 spells CASSVEADNEQFF. Here the CDR3 DNA reads TGTGCCAGCAGTGTCGAGGCGGACAATGAGCAGTTCTTC.